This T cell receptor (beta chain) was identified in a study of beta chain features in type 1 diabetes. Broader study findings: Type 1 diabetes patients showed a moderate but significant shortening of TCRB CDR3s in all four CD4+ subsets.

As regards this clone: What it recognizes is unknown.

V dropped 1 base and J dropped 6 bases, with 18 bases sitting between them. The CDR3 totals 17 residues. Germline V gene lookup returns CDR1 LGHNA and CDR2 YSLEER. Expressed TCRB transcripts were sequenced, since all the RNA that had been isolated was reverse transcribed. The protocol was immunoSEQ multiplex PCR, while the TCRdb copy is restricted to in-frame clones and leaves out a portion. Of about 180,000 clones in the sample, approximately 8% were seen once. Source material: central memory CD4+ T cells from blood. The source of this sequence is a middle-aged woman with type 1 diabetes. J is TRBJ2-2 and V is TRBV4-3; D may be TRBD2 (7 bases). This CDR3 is CASSQVEGRGGSGELFF. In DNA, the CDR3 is TGCGCCAGCAGCCAAGTTGAGGGCAGGGGAGGGTCCGGGGAGCTGTTTTTT.